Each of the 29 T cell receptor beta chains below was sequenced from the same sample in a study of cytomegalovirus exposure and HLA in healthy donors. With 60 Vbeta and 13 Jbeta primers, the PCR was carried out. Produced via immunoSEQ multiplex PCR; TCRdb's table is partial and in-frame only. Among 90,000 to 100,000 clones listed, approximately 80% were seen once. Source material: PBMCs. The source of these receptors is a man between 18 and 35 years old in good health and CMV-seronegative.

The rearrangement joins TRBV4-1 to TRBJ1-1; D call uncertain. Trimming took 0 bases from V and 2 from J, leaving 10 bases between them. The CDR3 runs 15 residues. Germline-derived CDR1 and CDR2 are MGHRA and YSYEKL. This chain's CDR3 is CASSQDLGVNTEAFF. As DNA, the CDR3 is TGCGCCAGCAGCCAAGATCTCGGGGTTAACACTGAAGCTTTCTTT.

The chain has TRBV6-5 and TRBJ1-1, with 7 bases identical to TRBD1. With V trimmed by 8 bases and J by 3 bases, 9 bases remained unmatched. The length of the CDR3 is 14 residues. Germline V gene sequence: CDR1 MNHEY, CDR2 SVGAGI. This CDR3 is CASRKRGQDTEAFF. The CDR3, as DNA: TGTGCCAGCCGCAAGAGGGGGCAGGACACTGAAGCTTTCTTT.

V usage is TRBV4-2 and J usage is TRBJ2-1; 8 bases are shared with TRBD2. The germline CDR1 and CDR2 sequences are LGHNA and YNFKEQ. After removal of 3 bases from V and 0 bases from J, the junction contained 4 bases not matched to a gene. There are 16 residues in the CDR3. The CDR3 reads CASSQSGSSSYNEQFF. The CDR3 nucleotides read TGTGCCAGCAGCCAGAGCGGGAGTAGCTCCTACAATGAGCAGTTCTTC.

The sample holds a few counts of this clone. CDR3 sequence reads: CASSFSSGGSNEQFF. The CDR3 nucleotides read TGTGCCAGCAGCTTTAGTAGCGGGGGGTCCAATGAGCAGTTCTTC. The rearrangement links TRBV7-9 to TRBJ2-1; 10 bases match TRBD2. CDR1 SEHNR and CDR2 FQNEAQ come from the germline V gene (reference sequence). CDR3 size: 15 residues. V shed 3 bases and J 6 bases; nucleotides not matched to a gene: 5.

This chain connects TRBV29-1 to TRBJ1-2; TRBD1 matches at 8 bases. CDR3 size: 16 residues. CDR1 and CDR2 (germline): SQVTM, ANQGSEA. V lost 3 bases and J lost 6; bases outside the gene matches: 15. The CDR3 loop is CSVDAIPRTGKDGYTF. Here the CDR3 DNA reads TGCAGCGTTGACGCAATCCCCCGGACAGGGAAAGATGGCTACACCTTC. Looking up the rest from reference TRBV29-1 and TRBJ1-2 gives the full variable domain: SAVISQKPSRDICQRGTSLTIQCQVDSQVTMMFWYRQQPGQSLTLIATANQGSEATYESGFVIDKFPISRPNLTFSTLTVSNMSPEDSSIYLCSVDAIPRTGKDGYTFGSGTRLTVV.

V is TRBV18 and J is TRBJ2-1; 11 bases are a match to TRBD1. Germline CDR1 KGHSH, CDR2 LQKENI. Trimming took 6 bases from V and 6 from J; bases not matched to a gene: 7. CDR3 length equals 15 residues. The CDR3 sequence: CASSAGTGGFNEQFF. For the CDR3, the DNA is TGTGCCAGCTCGGCCGGGACAGGGGGTTTCAATGAGCAGTTCTTC.

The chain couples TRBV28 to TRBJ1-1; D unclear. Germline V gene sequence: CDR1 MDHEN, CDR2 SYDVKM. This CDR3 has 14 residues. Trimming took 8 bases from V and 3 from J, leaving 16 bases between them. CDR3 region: CASDDPSGDTEAFF. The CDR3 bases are TGTGCCAGCGACGATCCGAGCGGGGACACTGAAGCTTTCTTT.

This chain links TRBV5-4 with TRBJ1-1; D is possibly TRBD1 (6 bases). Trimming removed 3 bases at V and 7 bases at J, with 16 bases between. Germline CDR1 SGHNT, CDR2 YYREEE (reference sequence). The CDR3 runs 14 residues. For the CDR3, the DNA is TGTGCCAGCAGCTGGGGGGGCCTCGGGGGTGAAGCTTTCTTT. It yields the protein CASSWGGLGGEAFF.

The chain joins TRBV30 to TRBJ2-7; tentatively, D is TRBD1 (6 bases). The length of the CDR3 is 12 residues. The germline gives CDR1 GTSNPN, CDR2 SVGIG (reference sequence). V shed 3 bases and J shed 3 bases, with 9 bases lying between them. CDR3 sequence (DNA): TGTGCCTGGAGCACAGGGAGCTACGAGCAGTACTTC. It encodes CAWSTGSYEQYF.

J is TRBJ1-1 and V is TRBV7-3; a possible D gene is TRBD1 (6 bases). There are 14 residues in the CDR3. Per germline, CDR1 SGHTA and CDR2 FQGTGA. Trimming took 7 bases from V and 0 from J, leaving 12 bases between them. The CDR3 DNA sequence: TGTGCCAGCATCTATCAGGGGATGAACACTGAAGCTTTCTTT. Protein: CASIYQGMNTEAFF. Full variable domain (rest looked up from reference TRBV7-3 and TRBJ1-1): GAGVSQTPSNKVTEKGKYVELRCDPISGHTALYWYRQSLGQGPEFLIYFQGTGAADDSGLPNDRFFAVRPEGSVSTLKIQRTERGDSAVYLCASIYQGMNTEAFFGQGTRLTVV.

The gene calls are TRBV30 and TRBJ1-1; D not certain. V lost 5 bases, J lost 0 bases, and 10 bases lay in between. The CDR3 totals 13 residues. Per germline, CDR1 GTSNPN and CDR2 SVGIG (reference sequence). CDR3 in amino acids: CAWLYSMNTEAFF. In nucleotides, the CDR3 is TGTGCCTGGTTGTACAGTATGAACACTGAAGCTTTCTTT.

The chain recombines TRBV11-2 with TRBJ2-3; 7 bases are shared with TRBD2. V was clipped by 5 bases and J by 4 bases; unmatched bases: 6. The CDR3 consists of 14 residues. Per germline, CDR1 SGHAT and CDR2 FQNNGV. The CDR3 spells CASSLWEGPDTQYF. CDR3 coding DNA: TGTGCCAGCAGCCTGTGGGAGGGACCAGATACGCAGTATTTT.

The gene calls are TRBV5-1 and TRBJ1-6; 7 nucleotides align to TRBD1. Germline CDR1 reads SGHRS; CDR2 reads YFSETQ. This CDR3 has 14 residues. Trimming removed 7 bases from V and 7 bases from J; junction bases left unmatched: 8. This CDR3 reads CASSLGGVNSPLHF. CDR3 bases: TGCGCCAGCTCCCTAGGGGGCGTAAATTCACCCCTCCACTTT.

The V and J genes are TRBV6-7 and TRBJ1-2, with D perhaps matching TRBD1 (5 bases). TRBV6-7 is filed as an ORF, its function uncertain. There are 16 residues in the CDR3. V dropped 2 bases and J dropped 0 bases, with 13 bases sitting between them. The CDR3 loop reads CASSYPNRITNYGYTF. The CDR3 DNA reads TGTGCCAGCAGTTACCCGAACAGGATTACTAACTATGGCTACACCTTC.

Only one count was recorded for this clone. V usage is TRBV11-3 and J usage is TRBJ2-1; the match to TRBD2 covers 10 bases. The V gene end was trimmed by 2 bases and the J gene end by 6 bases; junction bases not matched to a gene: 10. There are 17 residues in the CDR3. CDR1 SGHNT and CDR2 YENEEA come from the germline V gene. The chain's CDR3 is CASSLTSHSGGGNEQFF. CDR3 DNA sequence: TGTGCCAGCAGCTTAACCTCCCACAGCGGGGGGGGCAATGAGCAGTTCTTC.

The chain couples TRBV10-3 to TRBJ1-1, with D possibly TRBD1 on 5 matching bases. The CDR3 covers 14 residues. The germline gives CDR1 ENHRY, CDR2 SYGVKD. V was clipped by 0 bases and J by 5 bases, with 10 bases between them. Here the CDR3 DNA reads TGTGCCATCAGTGAGTCAGGTAGGGGAACTGAAGCTTTCTTT. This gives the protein CAISESGRGTEAFF.

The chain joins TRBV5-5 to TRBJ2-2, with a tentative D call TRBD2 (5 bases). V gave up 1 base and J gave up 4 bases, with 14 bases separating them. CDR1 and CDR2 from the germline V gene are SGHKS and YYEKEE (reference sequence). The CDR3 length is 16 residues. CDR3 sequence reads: CASSLLEGLTTGELFF. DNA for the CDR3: TGTGCCAGCAGCTTGTTGGAAGGACTTACCACCGGGGAGCTGTTTTTT.

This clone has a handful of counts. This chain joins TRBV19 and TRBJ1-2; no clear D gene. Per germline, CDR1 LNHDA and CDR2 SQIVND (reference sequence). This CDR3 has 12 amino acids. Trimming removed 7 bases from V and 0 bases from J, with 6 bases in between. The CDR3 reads CASITANYGYTF. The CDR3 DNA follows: TGTGCCAGTATCACGGCTAACTATGGCTACACCTTC.

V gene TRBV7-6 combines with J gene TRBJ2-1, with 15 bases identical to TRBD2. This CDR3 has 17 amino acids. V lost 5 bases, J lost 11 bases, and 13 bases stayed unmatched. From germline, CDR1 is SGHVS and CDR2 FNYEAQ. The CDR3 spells CASSLDPAGTSGRKQFF. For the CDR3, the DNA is TGTGCCAGCAGCCTGGACCCAGCCGGGACTAGCGGGAGGAAGCAGTTCTTC. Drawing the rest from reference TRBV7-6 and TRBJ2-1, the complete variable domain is GAGVSQSPRYKVTKRGQDVALRCDPISGHVSLYWYRQALGQGPEFLTYFNYEAQQDKSGLPNDRFSAERPEGSISTLTIQRTEQRDSAMYRCASSLDPAGTSGRKQFFGPGTRLTVL.

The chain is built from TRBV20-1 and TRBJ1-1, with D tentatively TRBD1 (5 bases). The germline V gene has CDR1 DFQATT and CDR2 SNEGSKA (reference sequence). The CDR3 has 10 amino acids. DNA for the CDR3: TGCAGCGGGGGAAGCACTGAAGCTTTCTTT. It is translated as CSGGSTEAFF.

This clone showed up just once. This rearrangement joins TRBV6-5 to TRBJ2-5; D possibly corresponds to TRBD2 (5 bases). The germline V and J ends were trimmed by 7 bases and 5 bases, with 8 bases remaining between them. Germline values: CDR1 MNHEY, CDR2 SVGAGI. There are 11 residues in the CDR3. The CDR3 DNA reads TGTGCCAGCACCGGACTCGAGACCCAGTACTTC. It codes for CASTGLETQYF.

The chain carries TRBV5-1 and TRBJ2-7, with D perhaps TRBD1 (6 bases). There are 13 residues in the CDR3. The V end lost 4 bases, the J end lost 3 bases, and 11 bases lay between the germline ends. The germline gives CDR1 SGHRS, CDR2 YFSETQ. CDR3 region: CASSATTGYEQYF. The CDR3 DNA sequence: TGCGCCAGCAGCGCGACGACAGGCTACGAGCAGTACTTC.

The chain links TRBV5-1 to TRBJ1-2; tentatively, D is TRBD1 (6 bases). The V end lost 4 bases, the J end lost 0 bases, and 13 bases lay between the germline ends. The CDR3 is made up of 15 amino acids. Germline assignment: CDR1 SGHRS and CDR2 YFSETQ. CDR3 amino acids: CASSAGQNSNYGYTF. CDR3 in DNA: TGCGCCAGCAGCGCTGGACAGAATTCTAACTATGGCTACACCTTC.

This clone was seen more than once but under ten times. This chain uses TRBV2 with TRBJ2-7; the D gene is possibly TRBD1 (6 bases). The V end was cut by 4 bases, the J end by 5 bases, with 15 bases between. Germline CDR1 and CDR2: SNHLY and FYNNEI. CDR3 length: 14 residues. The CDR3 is CASSASRGSHEQYF. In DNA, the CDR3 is TGTGCCAGCAGTGCTTCCAGGGGTTCCCACGAGCAGTACTTC.

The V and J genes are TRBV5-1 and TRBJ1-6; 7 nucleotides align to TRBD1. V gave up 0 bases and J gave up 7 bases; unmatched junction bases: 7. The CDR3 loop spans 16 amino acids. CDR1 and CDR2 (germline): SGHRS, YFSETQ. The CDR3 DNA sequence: TGCGCCAGCAGCTTGGTCGCGGGACAGTCAAATTCACCCCTCCACTTT. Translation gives CASSLVAGQSNSPLHF.

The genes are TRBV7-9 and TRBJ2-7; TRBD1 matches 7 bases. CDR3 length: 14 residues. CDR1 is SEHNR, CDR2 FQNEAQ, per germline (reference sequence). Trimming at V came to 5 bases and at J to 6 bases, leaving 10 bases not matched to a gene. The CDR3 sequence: CASSPRQGRTEQYF. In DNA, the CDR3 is TGTGCCAGCAGCCCCCGACAGGGCCGCACCGAGCAGTACTTC. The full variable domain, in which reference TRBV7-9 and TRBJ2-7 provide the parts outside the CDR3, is DTGVSQNPRHKITKRGQNVTFRCDPISEHNRLYWYRQTLGQGPEFLTYFQNEAQLEKSRLLSDRFSAERPKGSFSTLEIQRTEQGDSAMYLCASSPRQGRTEQYFGPGTRLTVT.

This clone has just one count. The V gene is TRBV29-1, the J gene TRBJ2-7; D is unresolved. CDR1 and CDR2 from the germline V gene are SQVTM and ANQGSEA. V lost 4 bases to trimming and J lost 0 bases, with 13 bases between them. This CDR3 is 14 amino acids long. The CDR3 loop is CSVAPTSSSYEQYF. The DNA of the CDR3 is TGCAGCGTTGCCCCGACATCATCCTCCTACGAGCAGTACTTC.

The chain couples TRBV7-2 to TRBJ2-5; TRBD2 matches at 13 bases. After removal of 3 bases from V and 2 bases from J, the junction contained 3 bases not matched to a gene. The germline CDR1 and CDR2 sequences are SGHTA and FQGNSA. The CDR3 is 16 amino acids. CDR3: CASSFQGLAGQETQYF. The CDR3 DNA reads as TGTGCCAGCAGCTTTCAGGGACTAGCGGGGCAAGAGACCCAGTACTTC.

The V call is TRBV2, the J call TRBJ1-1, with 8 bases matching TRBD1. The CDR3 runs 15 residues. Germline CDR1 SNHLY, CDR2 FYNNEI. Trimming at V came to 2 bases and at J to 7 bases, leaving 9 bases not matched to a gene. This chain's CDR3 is CASSEQGQGQDEAFF. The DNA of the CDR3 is TGTGCCAGCAGTGAACAAGGACAGGGTCAGGATGAAGCTTTCTTT.